This TCR beta chain was identified in a study of blood T cell repertoires in COVID-19. Assay used: immunoSEQ multiplex PCR; TCRdb lists only in-frame clones, some missing. The top ten clones hold about 6.9% of a sample with a few hundred thousand clones, roughly 81% of them seen once. The CDR3 is 13 amino acids. From germline, CDR1 is SGHVS and CDR2 FQNEAQ. V was shortened by 1 base and J by 4 bases, with 5 bases between the two germline ends. In this sample, this clone turned up once. The sequenced sample was PBMCs or T cells enriched from blood (not recorded which). The sequence was obtained from a woman between 45 and 60 years old who had been exposed to COVID-19. This chain joins TRBV7-8 and TRBJ1-5, with D unresolved. The chain's CDR3 is CASSLGDNQPQHF. In DNA, the CDR3 is TGTGCCAGCAGCTTAGGAGATAATCAGCCCCAGCATTTT.